The 25 T cell receptor beta chains reported below all come from one sample, sequenced in a study of blood T cell repertoires in COVID-19. Sequenced by immunoSEQ multiplex PCR; TCRdb stores in-frame clones only, minus some. The sample records 100,000 to 150,000 clones, about 86% being singletons. The sequenced sample consisted of peripheral blood. These receptor sequences come from a woman aged 45-59 years with acute or convalescent COVID-19.

The chain is built from TRBV7-8 and TRBJ1-1; D perhaps matches TRBD1 (6 bases). Germline V gene lookup returns CDR1 SGHVS and CDR2 FQNEAQ. CDR3 length: 14 residues. V was pared by 0 bases and J by 4 bases, with 9 bases between. The CDR3 here is CASSLAPRGTEAFF. In nucleotides, the CDR3 is TGTGCCAGCAGCTTAGCCCCCAGGGGCACTGAAGCTTTCTTT.

The rearrangement links TRBV18 to TRBJ1-6, with TRBD1 matching over 7 bases. Losses at the gene ends were 5 bases for V and 8 bases for J; bases not matched to a gene: 3. Germline assignment: CDR1 KGHSH and CDR2 LQKENI. The CDR3 is 13 amino acids. This chain's CDR3 is CASSGDRDSPLHF. The CDR3 DNA is TGTGCCAGCTCAGGCGACAGGGATTCACCCCTCCACTTT. The variable domain in full, with the rest retrieved from reference TRBV18 and TRBJ1-6, is NAGVMQNPRHLVRRRGQEARLRCSPMKGHSHVYWYRQLPEEGLKFMVYLQKENIIDESGMPKERFSAEFPKEGPSILRIQQVVRGDSAAYFCASSGDRDSPLHFGNGTRLTVT.

The genes are TRBV9 and TRBJ1-2; TRBD1 matches at 9 bases. There are 18 residues in the CDR3. Per germline, CDR1 SGDLS and CDR2 YYNGEE. The V gene end was trimmed by 0 bases and the J gene end by 9 bases; junction bases not matched to a gene: 18. The CDR3 DNA is TGTGCCAGCAGCGTAGTATGCGGGACAGGGCCCATTGGTGGATGCTACACCTTC. Amino acids: CASSVVCGTGPIGGCYTF.

The chain links TRBV11-2 to TRBJ2-1; possibly TRBD2 for D (6 bases). Germline V CDR1 and CDR2: SGHAT, FQNNGV. The CDR3 runs to 14 residues. Trimming pared 5 bases from V and 9 bases from J, leaving 17 bases between. CDR3 sequence: CASSQTPTGGEQFF. The CDR3, as DNA: TGTGCCAGCAGCCAAACCCCTACCGGGGGTGAGCAGTTCTTC.

This clone showed up just once. The chain has TRBV9 and TRBJ1-1; D might be TRBD1 (6 bases). Per the germline V gene, CDR1 is SGDLS and CDR2 is YYNGEE. The CDR3 totals 15 residues. Trimming pared 3 bases from V and 0 bases from J, leaving 12 bases between. The CDR3 spells CASSDRQDLNTEAFF. CDR3 nucleotide sequence: TGTGCCAGCAGCGATCGACAGGACTTGAACACTGAAGCTTTCTTT.

The J gene is TRBJ1-3, the V gene TRBV19; possible D gene TRBD1, 5 bases. Germline CDR1 reads LNHDA; CDR2 reads SQIVND (reference sequence). The V end lost 10 bases, the J end lost 0 bases, and 13 bases lay between the germline ends. CDR3 length equals 14 residues. CDR3 sequence: CATSKGISGNTIYF. The CDR3 region has the DNA TGTGCCACGTCGAAGGGGATCTCTGGAAACACCATATATTTT.

This rearrangement joins TRBV5-1 to TRBJ1-1, with 9 bases that match TRBD1. The V gene's germline CDR1 is SGHRS and CDR2 YFSETQ. The ends lost 3 bases at V and 6 bases at J; junction bases unmatched: 9. This CDR3 has 15 amino acids. As DNA, the CDR3 is TGCGCCAGCAGCTCCTGGGACAGGGAGATTTCTGAAGCTTTCTTT. Its translation is CASSSWDREISEAFF.

The chain links TRBV19 to TRBJ1-2; no clear D. From germline, CDR1 is LNHDA and CDR2 SQIVND (reference sequence). V lost 3 bases and J lost 8, with 10 bases in between. The CDR3 spans 12 residues. CDR3 in DNA: TGTGCCAGTAGTATTCCCGCAGTGGGCTACACCTTC. This translates into CASSIPAVGYTF. Supplemented by reference TRBV19 and TRBJ1-2, the full variable domain reads DGGITQSPKYLFRKEGQNVTLSCEQNLNHDAMYWYRQDPGQGLRLIYYSQIVNDFQKGDIAEGYSVSREKKESFPLTVTSAQKNPTAFYLCASSIPAVGYTFGSGTRLTVV.

CDR3 in amino acids: CASSQDRGSGQGRFAGNTIYF. CDR3 in DNA: TGCGCCAGCAGCCAAGATCGGGGGTCGGGACAGGGGCGTTTTGCTGGAAACACCATATATTTT. V gene TRBV4-1 combines with J gene TRBJ1-3; the match to TRBD1 covers 10 bases. CDR1 and CDR2 from the germline V gene are MGHRA and YSYEKL. CDR3 length equals 21 residues. Trimming removed 0 bases from V and 2 bases from J; junction bases left unmatched: 16.

The chain links TRBV18 to TRBJ1-6; weak D call: TRBD1 (6 bases). The CDR3 sequence is 16 residues long. V was clipped by 5 bases and J by 5 bases, with 16 bases between them. Germline CDR1 KGHSH, CDR2 LQKENI. The CDR3 DNA reads as TGTGCCAGCTCAACTAACCCGGGACACCATAATTCACCCCTCCACTTT. It specifies CASSTNPGHHNSPLHF. Full variable domain (rest looked up from reference TRBV18 and TRBJ1-6): NAGVMQNPRHLVRRRGQEARLRCSPMKGHSHVYWYRQLPEEGLKFMVYLQKENIIDESGMPKERFSAEFPKEGPSILRIQQVVRGDSAAYFCASSTNPGHHNSPLHFGNGTRLTVT.

The J gene is TRBJ2-1, the V gene TRBV27; possibly TRBD1 for D (8 bases). The CDR3 consists of 17 residues. The germline CDR1 and CDR2 sequences are MNHEY and SMNVEV (reference sequence). Trimming took off 4 bases at V and 3 bases at J, with 19 bases between the two ends. The CDR3 nucleotides are TGTGCCAGCAGTTGGGGGGGTGCCGGGACAGGCTACAATGAGCAGTTCTTC. Its translation: CASSWGGAGTGYNEQFF.

This rearrangement joins TRBV2 to TRBJ1-1; 9 nucleotides align to TRBD1. The ends lost 6 bases at V and 10 bases at J; junction bases unmatched: 3. The CDR3 totals 11 residues. CDR1 and CDR2 from the germline V gene are SNHLY and FYNNEI. The CDR3 loop is CASRGDRVAFF. The CDR3 nucleotides read TGTGCCAGCAGGGGGGACAGGGTAGCTTTCTTT. The whole variable domain, filled in from reference TRBV2 and TRBJ1-1, reads EPEVTQTPSHQVTQMGQEVILRCVPISNHLYFYWYRQILGQKVEFLVSFYNNEISEKSEIFDDQFSVERPDGSNFTLKIRSTKLEDSAMYFCASRGDRVAFFGQGTRLTVV.

The rearrangement joins TRBV6-5 to TRBJ2-7; 8 bases line up with TRBD2. Trimming took 6 bases from V and 0 from J; bases not matched to a gene: 7. The CDR3 loop spans 15 amino acids. Germline V gene data show CDR1 as MNHEY and CDR2 as SVGAGI. CDR3 coding DNA: TGTGCCAGCAGAATAGCGGGGTCGAGCTCCTACGAGCAGTACTTC. This translates into CASRIAGSSSYEQYF.

This clone was detected only once. The rearrangement links TRBV21-1 to TRBJ2-4; the D call of TRBD1 is as the table states it, not checked on the DNA. TRBV21-1 is flagged as a pseudogene. This CDR3 contains 18 residues. CDR3 nucleotide sequence: TGTGCCAGCAGCAAATGGAGATCCTGGGGCAAACGATTAAACATTCAGTACTTC. It specifies CASSKWRSWGKRLNIQYF.

The V and J genes are TRBV7-6 and TRBJ1-1; TRBD1 matches 7 bases. Germline assignment: CDR1 SGHVS and CDR2 FNYEAQ. Unmatched junction bases numbered 1, after V lost 1 base and J lost 2 bases. The CDR3 runs to 14 residues. The CDR3 sequence is CASSLDRGNTEAFF. The CDR3 DNA follows: TGTGCCAGCAGCTTAGACAGGGGCAACACTGAAGCTTTCTTT. Drawing the rest from reference TRBV7-6 and TRBJ1-1, the complete variable domain is GAGVSQSPRYKVTKRGQDVALRCDPISGHVSLYWYRQALGQGPEFLTYFNYEAQQDKSGLPNDRFSAERPEGSISTLTIQRTEQRDSAMYRCASSLDRGNTEAFFGQGTRLTVV.

This chain uses TRBV30 with TRBJ2-1; TRBD2 agrees at 11 bases. The CDR3 consists of 13 residues. CDR1 and CDR2 from the germline V gene are GTSNPN and SVGIG (reference sequence). Trimming at V came to 3 bases and at J to 12 bases, leaving 7 bases not matched to a gene. The CDR3 bases are TGTGCCTGGAGCTTAGGGACTAGCGGCACGCAGTTCTTC. Amino acids: CAWSLGTSGTQFF.

The rearrangement links TRBV4-1 to TRBJ2-3; a possible D gene is TRBD2 (5 bases). The CDR3 runs to 13 residues. Germline V gene data show CDR1 as MGHRA and CDR2 as YSYEKL. V dropped 5 bases and J dropped 7 bases, with 13 bases sitting between them. CDR3 coding DNA: TGCGCCAGCAGCAGTGAGGAGGAATATACGCAGTATTTT. Encoded protein: CASSSEEEYTQYF.

The gene calls are TRBV9 and TRBJ1-2, with D perhaps TRBD1 (5 bases). Between the trimmed V and J ends, which lost 0 bases and 5 bases, there was a span of 14 bases. This CDR3 region has 15 residues. Germline-derived CDR1 and CDR2 are SGDLS and YYNGEE. In nucleotides, the CDR3 is TGTGCCAGCAGCGTAGGAAGCCAGGGTGGTTATGGCTACACCTTC. Encoded protein: CASSVGSQGGYGYTF.

This chain joins TRBV6-6 and TRBJ1-3; 8 bases align to TRBD1. V shed 9 bases, J shed 4 bases, and the junction held 8 bases outside the gene matches. The CDR3 extends over 14 amino acids. Per the germline V gene, CDR1 is MNHNY and CDR2 is SVGAGI (reference sequence). CDR3 DNA sequence: TGTGCCAGTAAAACAGGGGGAGCAGGAAACACCATATATTTT. Its translation: CASKTGGAGNTIYF.

The chain is built from TRBV4-1 and TRBJ1-1; 7 bases align to TRBD1. The CDR3 sequence is 13 residues long. Germline lookup yields CDR1 MGHRA and CDR2 YSYEKL. V dropped 1 base and J dropped 11; count of bases not matched to a gene: 7. The CDR3 protein is CASSQGLGTAAFF. The CDR3 DNA is TGCGCCAGCAGCCAAGGGTTAGGGACAGCCGCTTTCTTT.

A word on this clone: The sample holds other DNA sequences that translate to the same CDR3. V is TRBV3-1 (or the pseudogene TRBV3-2) and J is TRBJ1-5; 8 bases match TRBD1. The CDR3 contains 15 residues. The germline CDR1 and CDR2 sequences are LGHDT and YNNKEL (reference sequence). With V trimmed by 2 bases and J by 3 bases, 3 bases remained unmatched. The CDR3 DNA follows: TGTGCCAGCAGCCAAAGACAGGGGCCCAATCAGCCCCAGCATTTT. This codes for CASSQRQGPNQPQHF.

This chain connects TRBV30 to TRBJ1-2; D not resolved. V gave up 0 bases and J gave up 0 bases, with 8 bases separating them. CDR1 is GTSNPN, CDR2 SVGIG, per germline (reference sequence). The CDR3 has 14 amino acids. The CDR3 region is CAWSVTGTNYGYTF. Here the CDR3 DNA reads TGTGCCTGGAGTGTAACCGGGACTAACTATGGCTACACCTTC. The entire variable domain, with the rest obtained from reference TRBV30 and TRBJ1-2, is as follows: SQTIHQWPATLVQPVGSPLSLECTVEGTSNPNLYWYRQAAGRGLQLLFYSVGIGQISSEVPQNLSASRPQDRQFILSSKKLLLSDSGFYLCAWSVTGTNYGYTFGSGTRLTVV.

This chain joins TRBV7-9 and TRBJ1-4; TRBD1 agrees at 9 bases. Germline V gene sequence: CDR1 SEHNR, CDR2 FQNEAQ (reference sequence). The CDR3 totals 14 residues. V lost 3 bases to trimming and J lost 7 bases; unmatched junction nucleotides: 3. CDR3 sequence: CASSFGDRAEKLFF. The DNA for the CDR3 is TGTGCCAGCAGCTTCGGGGACAGGGCTGAAAAACTGTTTTTT. The full variable domain, in which reference TRBV7-9 and TRBJ1-4 provide the parts outside the CDR3, is DTGVSQNPRHKITKRGQNVTFRCDPISEHNRLYWYRQTLGQGPEFLTYFQNEAQLEKSRLLSDRFSAERPKGSFSTLEIQRTEQGDSAMYLCASSFGDRAEKLFFGSGTQLSVL.

The rearrangement joins TRBV15 to TRBJ1-5; maybe TRBD1 (5 bases). The germline CDR1 and CDR2 sequences are LNHNV and YYDKDF (reference sequence). V was cut by 5 bases and J by 7 bases, with 12 bases left in between. The length of the CDR3 is 13 residues. CDR3 protein: CATSAGRGQPQHF. DNA of the CDR3: TGTGCCACCAGCGCCGGGCGGGGGCAGCCCCAGCATTTT.

The V call is TRBV5-1, the J call TRBJ1-1; TRBD1 agrees at 9 bases. CDR3 length equals 17 residues. Germline CDR1 reads SGHRS; CDR2 reads YFSETQ. J lost 0 bases, V lost 4 bases, and 10 bases had no gene match. CDR3 residues: CASSRYLQGAVNTEAFF. DNA of the CDR3: TGCGCCAGCAGCCGTTACTTACAGGGGGCTGTGAACACTGAAGCTTTCTTT.